This note documents a single TCR beta chain sequence. This sample is drawn from a study of cytomegalovirus exposure and HLA in healthy donors. The PCR contained 60 Vbeta and 13 Jbeta primers. Some clones are missing from TCRdb's copy, which holds only in-frame ones; the method was immunoSEQ multiplex PCR. The sample table includes roughly 100,000 clones. Sequenced input: PBMCs. This receptor was obtained from a man aged 50 or older in good health and CMV-seropositive.

The CDR3 sequence: CASSRVLRGDQPQHF. CDR3 coding DNA: TGCGCCAGCAGCCGAGTACTTCGGGGGGATCAGCCCCAGCATTTT. The rearrangement uses TRBV4-3 and TRBJ1-5; maybe TRBD1 (5 bases). Germline V gives CDR1 LGHNA, CDR2 YSLEER. V lost 4 bases and J lost 5, with 15 bases in between. The CDR3 covers 15 residues.